The next 27 T cell receptor beta chains were all read from a single sample in a study of T cell responses to AZD1222 COVID-19 vaccine. Clones were read by immunoSEQ multiplex PCR, and TCRdb kept only the in-frame ones, dropping some. The table has roughly 97,000 clones, around nine tenths seen once; the top ten hold over 3%. The starting material was peripheral blood, obtained 28 days after the second dose of the MenACWY control vaccine. The receptors originated from an adult who received the MenACWY meningococcal vaccine as a control.

Written as DNA, the CDR3 is TGTGCCAGCAGCCAAGCCCTGACAGGGAATGGCTACACCTTC. As protein: CASSQALTGNGYTF. The chain joins TRBV3-1 (or the pseudogene TRBV3-2) to TRBJ1-2; TRBD1 matches at 7 bases. V was clipped by 1 base and J by 6 bases; unmatched bases: 5. The length of the CDR3 is 14 residues. Germline values: CDR1 LGHDT, CDR2 YNNKEL (reference sequence).

The rearrangement joins TRBV24-1 to TRBJ1-6, with TRBD1 matching over 7 bases. After removal of 2 bases from V and 5 bases from J, the junction contained 5 bases not matched to a gene. The V gene's germline CDR1 is KGHDR and CDR2 SFDVKD. The CDR3 is 16 amino acids. The CDR3 loop reads CATSDSPDRDNSPLHF. CDR3 sequence (DNA): TGTGCCACCAGTGATTCCCCAGACAGGGATAATTCACCCCTCCACTTT.

This sequence joins TRBV12-3 or TRBV12-4 and TRBJ1-2, with a possible D match to TRBD1 (5 bases). The CDR3 consists of 12 residues. Between the trimmed V and J ends, which lost 4 bases and 5 bases, there was a span of 8 bases. DNA of the CDR3: TGTGCCAGCAGTTGGGGGGGGTATGGCTACACCTTC. Its protein product is CASSWGGYGYTF.

The chain employs TRBV19 and TRBJ1-1; D may be TRBD1 (6 bases). There are 14 residues in the CDR3. Trimming left V 4 bases short and J 4 bases short, with 13 bases between. Germline V gene lookup returns CDR1 LNHDA and CDR2 SQIVND (reference sequence). The CDR3: CASSTRRGTTEAFF. For the CDR3, the DNA is TGTGCCAGTAGTACCCGGAGGGGGACCACTGAAGCTTTCTTT. Complete variable domain (other parts from reference TRBV19 and TRBJ1-1): DGGITQSPKYLFRKEGQNVTLSCEQNLNHDAMYWYRQDPGQGLRLIYYSQIVNDFQKGDIAEGYSVSREKKESFPLTVTSAQKNPTAFYLCASSTRRGTTEAFFGQGTRLTVV.

The V call is TRBV6-2 or TRBV6-3, the J call TRBJ2-6; D unclear. Germline V gives CDR1 MNHEY, CDR2 SVGEGT. Trimming removed 6 bases at V and 4 bases at J, with 10 bases between. This CDR3 spans 14 amino acids. The CDR3 DNA reads as TGTGCCAGCAGCCTAAGGACCGGGGCCAACGTCCTGACTTTC. Its translation: CASSLRTGANVLTF.

The rearrangement links TRBV7-9 to TRBJ1-3, with 8 bases that match TRBD1. The CDR3 loop spans 17 amino acids. The J segment lost 0 bases and the V segment lost 0 bases, leaving 4 bases of the junction unmatched. Germline V gives CDR1 SEHNR, CDR2 FQNEAQ (reference sequence). The CDR3, as DNA: TGTGCCAGCAGCTTAGCGGGCAGGGGGCCCTCTGGAAACACCATATATTTT. Its translation is CASSLAGRGPSGNTIYF.

The chain's CDR3 is CASSWQQGADQPQHF. CDR3 nucleotide sequence: TGTGCCAGCAGCTGGCAACAGGGGGCGGATCAGCCCCAGCATTTT. The chain uses TRBV7-8 and TRBJ1-5; 9 nucleotides match TRBD1. The CDR3 length is 15 residues. Germline V gives CDR1 SGHVS, CDR2 FQNEAQ. The junction had 6 bases not matched to a gene; V was cut back by 4 bases and J by 5 bases.

The V and J genes are TRBV6-2 or TRBV6-3 and TRBJ1-5; TRBD1 might be the D (5 bases). The CDR3 consists of 16 residues. Trimming removed 3 bases at V and 4 bases at J, with 16 bases between. Germline CDR1 and CDR2: MNHEY and SVGEGT. The CDR3 coding sequence is TGTGCCAGCAGTTATTGGGAAGGGGTCCAAAATCAGCCCCAGCATTTT. It is translated as CASSYWEGVQNQPQHF.

The CDR3 loop reads CASSIGTDSGNTIYF. For the CDR3, the DNA is TGTGCCAGTAGTATAGGGACCGACTCTGGAAACACCATATATTTT. The genes are TRBV19 and TRBJ1-3, with D uncertain. Germline CDR1 is LNHDA and CDR2 is SQIVND (reference sequence). This CDR3 spans 15 amino acids. V dropped 1 base and J dropped 0 bases, with 7 bases sitting between them.

The chain combines TRBV6-1 with TRBJ2-7, with TRBD2 as a possible D gene (5 bases). This CDR3 contains 15 residues. Trimming shortened V by 2 bases and J by 1 base, and 12 bases separated the two germline ends. Germline assignment: CDR1 MNHNS and CDR2 SASEGT. The CDR3 loop is CASSESPGFSYEQYF. In DNA, the CDR3 is TGTGCCAGCAGTGAATCCCCGGGATTTTCCTACGAGCAGTACTTC.

The rearrangement uses TRBV6-2 or TRBV6-3 and TRBJ1-2, with TRBD1 identical over 9 bases. CDR1 and CDR2 from the germline V gene are MNHEY and SVGEGT. The CDR3 has 16 amino acids. The trim removed 0 bases at V and 4 bases at J, leaving 6 bases unmatched. The CDR3 loop reads CASSYSGTGIPYGYTF. CDR3 bases: TGTGCCAGCAGTTACTCGGGGACAGGGATTCCCTATGGCTACACCTTC.

The chain employs TRBV27 and TRBJ1-1, with D possibly TRBD1 on 5 matching bases. This CDR3 contains 13 residues. V was shortened by 5 bases and J by 1 base, with 8 bases between the two germline ends. The V gene's germline CDR1 is MNHEY and CDR2 SMNVEV (reference sequence). CDR3 bases: TGTGCCAGCAGTGGGGCGAAGAACACTGAAGCTTTCTTT. This sequence encodes CASSGAKNTEAFF.

The chain couples TRBV4-2 to TRBJ2-1; 7 positions agree with TRBD1. J gave up 3 bases and V 1 base, and 6 bases lay outside the gene matches. The CDR3 has 16 amino acids. The germline V gene encodes CDR1 LGHNA and CDR2 YNFKEQ. This CDR3 is CASSQGERDSYNEQFF. For the CDR3, the DNA is TGTGCCAGCAGCCAAGGGGAAAGGGACAGCTACAATGAGCAGTTCTTC.

The chain recombines TRBV4-3 with TRBJ2-1; D not resolved. The CDR3 has 15 amino acids. The V end was cut by 2 bases, the J end by 0 bases, with 8 bases between. Germline values: CDR1 LGHNA, CDR2 YSLEER. The CDR3 sequence: CASSQSRASYNEQFF. CDR3 coding DNA: TGCGCCAGCAGCCAAAGCAGAGCCTCCTACAATGAGCAGTTCTTC.

This chain connects TRBV7-2 to TRBJ2-2; 8 bases are a match to TRBD2. This CDR3 has 17 amino acids. The V gene end was trimmed by 1 base and the J gene end by 4 bases; junction bases not matched to a gene: 8. Germline V gene data show CDR1 as SGHTA and CDR2 as FQGNSA. The CDR3 nucleotides read TGTGCCAGCAGCTTAGACGGGACTAGTACCGTCACCGGGGAGCTGTTTTTT. Residues: CASSLDGTSTVTGELFF. The entire variable domain, with the rest obtained from reference TRBV7-2 and TRBJ2-2, is as follows: GAGVSQSPSNKVTEKGKDVELRCDPISGHTALYWYRQSLGQGLEFLIYFQGNSAPDKSGLPSDRFSAERTGGSVSTLTIQRTQQEDSAVYLCASSLDGTSTVTGELFFGEGSRLTVL.

The chain has TRBV4-2 and TRBJ1-4; the match to TRBD1 covers 7 bases. J gave up 0 bases and V 0 bases, and 4 bases lay outside the gene matches. Germline loops: CDR1 LGHNA, CDR2 YNFKEQ. The CDR3 consists of 17 residues. CDR3 DNA sequence: TGTGCCAGCAGCCAAGATCCCAGGGGGGCAACTAATGAAAAACTGTTTTTT. Its translation: CASSQDPRGATNEKLFF.

V gene TRBV5-6 combines with J gene TRBJ2-7; 12 positions agree with TRBD2. This CDR3 has 16 residues. Germline trimming cut 4 bases from V and 3 bases from J; bases unmatched to any gene: 8. CDR1 and CDR2 from the germline V gene are SGHDT and YYEEEE. Here the CDR3 DNA reads TGTGCCAGCAGCCACCGACTAGCGGGGGTCTTCTACGAGCAGTACTTC. Its translation is CASSHRLAGVFYEQYF.

The V and J genes are TRBV4-1 and TRBJ1-2, with a possible D match to TRBD1 (5 bases). Trimming left V 1 base short and J 4 bases short, with 10 bases between. CDR1 is MGHRA and CDR2 is YSYEKL in the germline V gene. The CDR3 runs 14 residues. The CDR3 region is CASSQGAGTYGYTF. The CDR3 DNA reads TGCGCCAGCAGCCAAGGGGCCGGGACCTATGGCTACACCTTC.

This chain links TRBV28 with TRBJ1-5, with a possible D match to TRBD1 (6 bases). Trimming took 1 base from V and 11 from J, leaving 27 bases between them. Germline-derived CDR1 and CDR2 are MDHEN and SYDVKM. This CDR3 has 18 amino acids. The CDR3 spells CASSLLNRRGGSIVAQHF. The DNA of the CDR3 is TGTGCCAGCAGTTTATTAAACCGAAGAGGGGGGTCGATAGTGGCCCAGCATTTT. Full variable domain (remainder filled in from reference TRBV28 and TRBJ1-5): DVKVTQSSRYLVKRTGEKVFLECVQDMDHENMFWYRQDPGLGLRLIYFSYDVKMKEKGDIPEGYSVSREKKERFSLILESASTNQTSMYLCASSLLNRRGGSIVAQHFGDGTRLSIL.

The rearrangement uses TRBV28 and TRBJ2-5; no reliable D call. The V gene's germline CDR1 is MDHEN and CDR2 SYDVKM. V shed 2 bases and J shed 3 bases, with 4 bases lying between them. The CDR3 loop spans 12 amino acids. The CDR3 reads CASSLLKETQYF. The CDR3 DNA follows: TGTGCCAGCAGTTTACTGAAAGAGACCCAGTACTTC.

This clone has just a few counts. This chain uses TRBV7-2 with TRBJ2-5; D not resolved. Germline V lookup: CDR1 SGHTA, CDR2 FQGNSA. The CDR3 length is 12 residues. Trimming took off 3 bases at V and 5 bases at J, with 7 bases between the two ends. The CDR3 DNA sequence: TGTGCCAGCAGCTTGCCGGTGGAGACCCAGTACTTC. As protein: CASSLPVETQYF. Full variable domain (outside the CDR3, taken from reference TRBV7-2 and TRBJ2-5): GAGVSQSPSNKVTEKGKDVELRCDPISGHTALYWYRQSLGQGLEFLIYFQGNSAPDKSGLPSDRFSAERTGGSVSTLTIQRTQQEDSAVYLCASSLPVETQYFGPGTRLLVL.

V and J are TRBV5-4 and TRBJ2-7; the D gene is possibly TRBD1 (6 bases). Trimming cost V 4 bases and J 4 bases, with 21 bases left between them. The CDR3 runs 16 residues. The germline CDR1 and CDR2 sequences are SGHNT and YYREEE (reference sequence). The CDR3, as DNA: TGTGCCAGCAGCCCCGTACAGGGAATAAGTGGGTACGAGCAGTACTTC. It is translated as CASSPVQGISGYEQYF.

This chain connects TRBV6-2 or TRBV6-3 to TRBJ2-1; 14 bases line up with TRBD2. The germline V gene has CDR1 MNHEY and CDR2 SVGEGT. The CDR3 is 17 residues long. After removal of 4 bases from V and 4 bases from J, the junction contained 6 bases not matched to a gene. The CDR3 DNA follows: TGTGCCAGCAGTTCCGGGACTAGCGGGAGCCAATACAATGAGCAGTTCTTC. This codes for CASSSGTSGSQYNEQFF.

The V call is TRBV2, the J call TRBJ1-5; possible D gene TRBD1, 6 bases. Trimming cost V 6 bases and J 0 bases, with 24 bases left between them. CDR3 length: 19 residues. Germline CDR1 is SNHLY and CDR2 is FYNNEI. The CDR3 nucleotides read TGTGCCAGCAGAGGGCGCTTAGGGGGGGTCGAGCATAGCAATCAGCCCCAGCATTTT. Residues: CASRGRLGGVEHSNQPQHF.

This clone was counted between two and nine times. The chain recombines TRBV7-9 with TRBJ1-2; D uncertain. The CDR3 contains 16 residues. Trimming left V 4 bases short and J 1 base short, with 16 bases between. Germline V gene sequence: CDR1 SEHNR, CDR2 FQNEAQ (reference sequence). The chain's CDR3 is CASSSRGRARNYGYTF. The DNA for the CDR3 is TGTGCCAGCAGCTCCAGAGGTAGGGCCCGTAACTATGGCTACACCTTC.

This clone has a single count. The chain combines TRBV5-1 with TRBJ2-1; D gene ambiguous. V lost 4 bases to trimming and J lost 7 bases, with 6 bases between them. Per germline, CDR1 SGHRS and CDR2 YFSETQ. The CDR3 extends over 11 amino acids. CDR3 DNA: TGCGCCAGCAGCGGGCGGAATGAGCAGTTCTTC. Translated, it gives CASSGRNEQFF.

The chain uses TRBV7-2 and TRBJ1-5; TRBD1 agrees at 7 bases. The V gene end was trimmed by 4 bases and the J gene end by 0 bases; junction bases not matched to a gene: 3. From germline, CDR1 is SGHTA and CDR2 FQGNSA. The CDR3 length is 15 residues. The CDR3 reads CASSWDSYSNQPQHF. In DNA, the CDR3 is TGTGCCAGCAGCTGGGACAGTTATAGCAATCAGCCCCAGCATTTT.